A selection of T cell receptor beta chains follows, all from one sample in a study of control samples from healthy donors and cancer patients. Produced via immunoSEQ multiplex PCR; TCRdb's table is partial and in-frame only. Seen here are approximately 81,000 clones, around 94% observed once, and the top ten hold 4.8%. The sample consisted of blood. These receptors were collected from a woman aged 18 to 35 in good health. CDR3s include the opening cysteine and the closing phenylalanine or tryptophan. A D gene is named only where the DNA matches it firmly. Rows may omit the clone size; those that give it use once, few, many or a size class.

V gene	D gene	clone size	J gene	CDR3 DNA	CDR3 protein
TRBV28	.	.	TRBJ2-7	TGTGCCAGCAGTCTGGGACCATCCTACGAGCAGTACTTC	CASSLGPSYEQYF
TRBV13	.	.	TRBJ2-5	TGTGCCAGCAGCTTAATGTCGTCAGAGACCCAGTACTTC	CASSLMSSETQYF
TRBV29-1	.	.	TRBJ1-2	TGCAGCGTTGAAGATACGGCAGCTTATGGCTACACCTTC	CSVEDTAAYGYTF
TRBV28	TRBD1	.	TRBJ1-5	TGTGCCAGCAGTTTACGGCAGGGGGGCAATCAGCCCCAGCATTTT	CASSLRQGGNQPQHF
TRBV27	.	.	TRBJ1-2	TGTGCCAGCAGTTTAGACACGTCTAACTATGGCTACACCTTC	CASSLDTSNYGYTF
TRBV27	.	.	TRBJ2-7	TGTGCCAGCAGTTTTGCCAGGACATTATACCCCTACGAGCAGTACTTC	CASSFARTLYPYEQYF
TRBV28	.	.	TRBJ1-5	TGTGCCAGCAAGGGGGTGGGGGGTTTGGCACAGCAGCCCCAGCATTTT	CASKGVGGLAQQPQHF
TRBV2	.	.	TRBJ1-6	TGTGCCAGCAGACCGGGAGTGGACTATAATTCACCCCTCCACTTT	CASRPGVDYNSPLHF
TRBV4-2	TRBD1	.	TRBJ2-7	TGTGCCAGCAGCCCCGCGACAGGGCTCTCCTACGAGCAGTACTTC	CASSPATGLSYEQYF
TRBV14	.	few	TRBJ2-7	TGTGCCAGCAGCCCGGACAGATACGAGCAGTACTTC	CASSPDRYEQYF
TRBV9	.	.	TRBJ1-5	TGTGCCAGCAGCGTAGGGCAGAACAATCAGCCCCAGCATTTT	CASSVGQNNQPQHF
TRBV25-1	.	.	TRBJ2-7	TGTGCCAGCAGTCCAAGTCTCCCAGGGCCCTACGAGCAGTACTTC	CASSPSLPGPYEQYF
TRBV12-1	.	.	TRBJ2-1	TGTGCCACCGATAGGGCAGTAGCAAGATCCGATGAGCAGTTCTTC	CATDRAVARSDEQFF
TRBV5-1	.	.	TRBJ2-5	TGCGCCAGCAGCTTGGCTGCGTCTCTGTCAGAGACCCAGTACTTC	CASSLAASLSETQYF
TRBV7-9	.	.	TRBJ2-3	TGTGCCAGCAGCTTAGGGGCTGGGGCAGATACGCAGTATTTT	CASSLGAGADTQYF
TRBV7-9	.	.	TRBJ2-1	TGTGCCAGCAGGGGAGGGACAGACTCCTACAATGAGCAGTTCTTC	CASRGGTDSYNEQFF
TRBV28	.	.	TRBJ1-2	TGTGCCAGCAGGCCCCCCGGGGGCAGGAGTAGGGTTAACTATGGCTACACCTTC	CASRPPGGRSRVNYGYTF
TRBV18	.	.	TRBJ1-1	TGTGCCAGCTCACAAGGACTGATCATGAACACTGAAGCTTTCTTT	CASSQGLIMNTEAFF
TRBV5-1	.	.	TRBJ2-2	TGCGCCAGCAGCTTGCTAACCGCCAGGGGGGCCGGGGAGCTGTTTTTT	CASSLLTARGAGELFF
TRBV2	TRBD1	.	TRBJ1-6	TGTGCCAGCTATAGGACAGGGAGGAATTCACCCCTCCACTTT	CASYRTGRNSPLHF
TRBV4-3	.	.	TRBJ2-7	TGCGCCAGCAGCCAGGGCAGAAATCCCTACGAGCAGTACTTC	CASSQGRNPYEQYF
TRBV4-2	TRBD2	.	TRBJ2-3	TGTGCCAGCAGCCAAGAAGCGCTAGCGGGACAACGAGATACGCAGTATTTT	CASSQEALAGQRDTQYF
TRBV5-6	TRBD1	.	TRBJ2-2	TGTGCCAGCACCGGACAGGGCAGTATCGACAGCACCGGGGAGCTGTTTTTT	CASTGQGSIDSTGELFF
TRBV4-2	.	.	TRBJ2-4	TGTGCCAGCAGCCAAGGGGAGACCGCCAAAAACATTCAGTACTTC	CASSQGETAKNIQYF
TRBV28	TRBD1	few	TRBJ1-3	TGTGCCAGCAGTTTATATTACCGGGTCTTGGACAGGACGATTGGAAACACCATATATTTT	CASSLYYRVLDRTIGNTIYF
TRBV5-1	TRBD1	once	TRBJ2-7	TGCGCCAGCAGCCCTTCGGGACAGGGTCCCTACGAGCAGTACTTC	CASSPSGQGPYEQYF
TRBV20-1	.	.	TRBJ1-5	TGCAGTGCTAGTTTCGGCAATCAGCCCCAGCATTTT	CSASFGNQPQHF
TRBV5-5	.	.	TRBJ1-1	TGTGCCAGCAGCCCACGCGAGAACACTGAAGCTTTCTTT	CASSPRENTEAFF
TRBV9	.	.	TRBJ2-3	TGTGCCAGCAGCGTAGGGCAGGGAACCACAGATACGCAGTATTTT	CASSVGQGTTDTQYF
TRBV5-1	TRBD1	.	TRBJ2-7	TGCGCCAGCAGGCCCGGGACAGGGGGTTTCTACGAGCAGTACTTC	CASRPGTGGFYEQYF
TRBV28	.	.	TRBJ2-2	TGTGCCAGCCTAGGCGGGGAGCTGTTTTTT	CASLGGELFF
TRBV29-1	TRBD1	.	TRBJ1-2	TGCAGCGTTGGTATCTTAACAGGGGGTTCCTATGGCTACACCTTC	CSVGILTGGSYGYTF
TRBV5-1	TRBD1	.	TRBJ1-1	TGCGCCAGCAGCCTGGACAGGGCGAACACTGAAGCTTTCTTT	CASSLDRANTEAFF
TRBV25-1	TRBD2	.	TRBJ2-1	TGTGCCAGCAGTCGTGCGCGGGAGGGAAATGAGCAGTTCTTC	CASSRAREGNEQFF
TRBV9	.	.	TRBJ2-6	TGTGCCAGCAGCGTAGTCCGGGGCAGGGTGAGTGGGGCCAACGTCCTGACTTTC	CASSVVRGRVSGANVLTF
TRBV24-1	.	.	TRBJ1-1	TGTGCCACCAGTGATTTGAAGGTAACTGAAGCTTTCTTT	CATSDLKVTEAFF
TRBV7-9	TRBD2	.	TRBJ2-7	TGTGCCAGCAGCGCTCCTGGACTAGCGGGAGCCTACGAGCAGTACTTC	CASSAPGLAGAYEQYF
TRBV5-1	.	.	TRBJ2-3	TGCGCCAGCAGCTATGGAACAGATACGCAGTATTTT	CASSYGTDTQYF
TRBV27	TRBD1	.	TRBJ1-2	TGTGCCAGCTCCCTCCGGGACAGGGGAGGGTATGGCTACACCTTC	CASSLRDRGGYGYTF
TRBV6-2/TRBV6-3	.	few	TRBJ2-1	TGTGCCAGCAGTTACAGGGAACACAATGAGCAGTTCTTC	CASSYREHNEQFF
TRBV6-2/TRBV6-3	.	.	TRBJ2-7	TGTGCCAGCAGCCGGGACTTGTCATACGAGCAGTACTTC	CASSRDLSYEQYF
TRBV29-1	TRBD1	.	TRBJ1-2	TGCAGCGGGTGGACAGGGGGCTCTGGCTACACCTTC	CSGWTGGSGYTF
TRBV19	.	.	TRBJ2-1	TGTGCCAGTAGGATAACTAGTTGGTCCTACAATGAGCAGTTCTTC	CASRITSWSYNEQFF